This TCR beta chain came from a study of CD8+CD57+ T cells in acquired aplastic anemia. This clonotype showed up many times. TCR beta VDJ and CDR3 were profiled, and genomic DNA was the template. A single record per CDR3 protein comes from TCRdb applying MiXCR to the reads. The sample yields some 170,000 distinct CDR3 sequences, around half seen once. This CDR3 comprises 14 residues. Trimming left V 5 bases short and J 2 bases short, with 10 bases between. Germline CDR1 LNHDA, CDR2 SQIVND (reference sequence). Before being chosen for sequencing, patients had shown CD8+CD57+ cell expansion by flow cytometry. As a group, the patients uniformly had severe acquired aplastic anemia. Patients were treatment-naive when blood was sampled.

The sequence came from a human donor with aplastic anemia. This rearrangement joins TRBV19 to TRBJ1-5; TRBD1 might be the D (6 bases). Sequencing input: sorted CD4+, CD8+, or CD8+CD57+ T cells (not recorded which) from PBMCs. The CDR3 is CASSGNRGNQPQHF. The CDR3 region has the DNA TGTGCCAGTAGTGGCAACAGGGGCAATCAGCCCCAGCATTTT. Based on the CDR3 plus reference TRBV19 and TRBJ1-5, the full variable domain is DGGITQSPKYLFRKEGQNVTLSCEQNLNHDAMYWYRQDPGQGLRLIYYSQIVNDFQKGDIAEGYSVSREKKESFPLTVTSAQKNPTAFYLCASSGNRGNQPQHFGDGTRLSIL.